What follows is one TCR beta chain and its context. This entry is derived from a study of blood T cell repertoires in COVID-19. For the study at large: Sites in the United States, Italy and Spain provided acute and convalescent COVID-19 samples. PBMCs, B-cell-depleted T cells, or T cells were the source of the cDNA or gDNA that made up the material.

In the source study's methods: Amplification with reference gene primers provided the estimates of nucleated cell counts. Measured with immunoSEQ multiplex PCR; TCRdb has only the in-frame clones, and not every one. V, J and clone size were drawn from that table, and D and trimming were deduced from the DNA. The sample holds 85,000 or so clones; roughly 88% are singletons and the top ten take 27%. The length of the CDR3 is 15 residues. CDR1 is SGHTA and CDR2 is FQGNSA in the germline V gene. V shed 1 base and J shed 3 bases, with 10 bases lying between them. Material for sequencing was peripheral blood. The rearrangement links TRBV7-2 to TRBJ1-5; D perhaps matches TRBD1 (5 bases). The receptor was isolated from a man in his fifties with active or convalescent COVID-19. The CDR3 loop is CASSLERGFNQPQHF. The CDR3, as DNA: TGTGCCAGCAGCTTAGAACGGGGGTTCAATCAGCCCCAGCATTTT.